The text below deals with one TCR beta chain. A junction boundary mismatches the germline segment, possibly from a read error. The data belong to a study of cytomegalovirus exposure and HLA in healthy donors. The CDR3 sequence is 11 residues long. CDR1 MDHEN and CDR2 SYDVKM come from the germline V gene. Here immunoSEQ multiplex PCR was the method, and the copy in TCRdb shows in-frame clones only, minus some. The sample yields approximately 120,000 clones, roughly 89% seen once. The receptor was derived from a woman under 30 in good health and CMV-seronegative. The J gene is TRBJ1-3, the V gene TRBV28; D is unclear. The sequencing sample was made of PBMCs. In nucleotides, the CDR3 is TGTGCCAGCAGTTTATCACGCCAGGTAGATTTT. Translation gives CASSLSRQVDF.